Listed here are 2 T cell receptor beta chains from one sample, sequenced in a study of blood T cell repertoires in COVID-19. Generated by immunoSEQ multiplex PCR, the TCRdb table keeps only in-frame clones and is missing some. The data show 95,000 to 120,000 clones, with approximately 70% seen just once and less than 2% held by the top ten. The sequenced sample consisted of peripheral blood. The receptors were gathered from a middle-aged woman with acute or convalescent COVID-19.

This clone was seen a few times. This sequence joins TRBV7-3 and TRBJ1-5; D gene uncertain. Trimming took off 2 bases at V and 4 bases at J, with 12 bases between the two ends. The germline V gene has CDR1 SGHTA and CDR2 FQGTGA. There are 15 residues in the CDR3. The CDR3 here is CASSLWPQANQPQHF. The CDR3 nucleotides read TGTGCCAGCAGCTTATGGCCGCAGGCGAATCAGCCCCAGCATTTT.

The table lists this clone with a few counts. This sequence joins TRBV4-2 and TRBJ2-3; maybe TRBD2 (6 bases). V lost 6 bases, J lost 4 bases, and 11 bases lay in between. The CDR3 has 13 amino acids. The germline V gene has CDR1 LGHNA and CDR2 YNFKEQ. CDR3 bases: TGTGCCAGCAGTTTTCCGGGGGCAGATACGCAGTATTTT. Amino acids: CASSFPGADTQYF.